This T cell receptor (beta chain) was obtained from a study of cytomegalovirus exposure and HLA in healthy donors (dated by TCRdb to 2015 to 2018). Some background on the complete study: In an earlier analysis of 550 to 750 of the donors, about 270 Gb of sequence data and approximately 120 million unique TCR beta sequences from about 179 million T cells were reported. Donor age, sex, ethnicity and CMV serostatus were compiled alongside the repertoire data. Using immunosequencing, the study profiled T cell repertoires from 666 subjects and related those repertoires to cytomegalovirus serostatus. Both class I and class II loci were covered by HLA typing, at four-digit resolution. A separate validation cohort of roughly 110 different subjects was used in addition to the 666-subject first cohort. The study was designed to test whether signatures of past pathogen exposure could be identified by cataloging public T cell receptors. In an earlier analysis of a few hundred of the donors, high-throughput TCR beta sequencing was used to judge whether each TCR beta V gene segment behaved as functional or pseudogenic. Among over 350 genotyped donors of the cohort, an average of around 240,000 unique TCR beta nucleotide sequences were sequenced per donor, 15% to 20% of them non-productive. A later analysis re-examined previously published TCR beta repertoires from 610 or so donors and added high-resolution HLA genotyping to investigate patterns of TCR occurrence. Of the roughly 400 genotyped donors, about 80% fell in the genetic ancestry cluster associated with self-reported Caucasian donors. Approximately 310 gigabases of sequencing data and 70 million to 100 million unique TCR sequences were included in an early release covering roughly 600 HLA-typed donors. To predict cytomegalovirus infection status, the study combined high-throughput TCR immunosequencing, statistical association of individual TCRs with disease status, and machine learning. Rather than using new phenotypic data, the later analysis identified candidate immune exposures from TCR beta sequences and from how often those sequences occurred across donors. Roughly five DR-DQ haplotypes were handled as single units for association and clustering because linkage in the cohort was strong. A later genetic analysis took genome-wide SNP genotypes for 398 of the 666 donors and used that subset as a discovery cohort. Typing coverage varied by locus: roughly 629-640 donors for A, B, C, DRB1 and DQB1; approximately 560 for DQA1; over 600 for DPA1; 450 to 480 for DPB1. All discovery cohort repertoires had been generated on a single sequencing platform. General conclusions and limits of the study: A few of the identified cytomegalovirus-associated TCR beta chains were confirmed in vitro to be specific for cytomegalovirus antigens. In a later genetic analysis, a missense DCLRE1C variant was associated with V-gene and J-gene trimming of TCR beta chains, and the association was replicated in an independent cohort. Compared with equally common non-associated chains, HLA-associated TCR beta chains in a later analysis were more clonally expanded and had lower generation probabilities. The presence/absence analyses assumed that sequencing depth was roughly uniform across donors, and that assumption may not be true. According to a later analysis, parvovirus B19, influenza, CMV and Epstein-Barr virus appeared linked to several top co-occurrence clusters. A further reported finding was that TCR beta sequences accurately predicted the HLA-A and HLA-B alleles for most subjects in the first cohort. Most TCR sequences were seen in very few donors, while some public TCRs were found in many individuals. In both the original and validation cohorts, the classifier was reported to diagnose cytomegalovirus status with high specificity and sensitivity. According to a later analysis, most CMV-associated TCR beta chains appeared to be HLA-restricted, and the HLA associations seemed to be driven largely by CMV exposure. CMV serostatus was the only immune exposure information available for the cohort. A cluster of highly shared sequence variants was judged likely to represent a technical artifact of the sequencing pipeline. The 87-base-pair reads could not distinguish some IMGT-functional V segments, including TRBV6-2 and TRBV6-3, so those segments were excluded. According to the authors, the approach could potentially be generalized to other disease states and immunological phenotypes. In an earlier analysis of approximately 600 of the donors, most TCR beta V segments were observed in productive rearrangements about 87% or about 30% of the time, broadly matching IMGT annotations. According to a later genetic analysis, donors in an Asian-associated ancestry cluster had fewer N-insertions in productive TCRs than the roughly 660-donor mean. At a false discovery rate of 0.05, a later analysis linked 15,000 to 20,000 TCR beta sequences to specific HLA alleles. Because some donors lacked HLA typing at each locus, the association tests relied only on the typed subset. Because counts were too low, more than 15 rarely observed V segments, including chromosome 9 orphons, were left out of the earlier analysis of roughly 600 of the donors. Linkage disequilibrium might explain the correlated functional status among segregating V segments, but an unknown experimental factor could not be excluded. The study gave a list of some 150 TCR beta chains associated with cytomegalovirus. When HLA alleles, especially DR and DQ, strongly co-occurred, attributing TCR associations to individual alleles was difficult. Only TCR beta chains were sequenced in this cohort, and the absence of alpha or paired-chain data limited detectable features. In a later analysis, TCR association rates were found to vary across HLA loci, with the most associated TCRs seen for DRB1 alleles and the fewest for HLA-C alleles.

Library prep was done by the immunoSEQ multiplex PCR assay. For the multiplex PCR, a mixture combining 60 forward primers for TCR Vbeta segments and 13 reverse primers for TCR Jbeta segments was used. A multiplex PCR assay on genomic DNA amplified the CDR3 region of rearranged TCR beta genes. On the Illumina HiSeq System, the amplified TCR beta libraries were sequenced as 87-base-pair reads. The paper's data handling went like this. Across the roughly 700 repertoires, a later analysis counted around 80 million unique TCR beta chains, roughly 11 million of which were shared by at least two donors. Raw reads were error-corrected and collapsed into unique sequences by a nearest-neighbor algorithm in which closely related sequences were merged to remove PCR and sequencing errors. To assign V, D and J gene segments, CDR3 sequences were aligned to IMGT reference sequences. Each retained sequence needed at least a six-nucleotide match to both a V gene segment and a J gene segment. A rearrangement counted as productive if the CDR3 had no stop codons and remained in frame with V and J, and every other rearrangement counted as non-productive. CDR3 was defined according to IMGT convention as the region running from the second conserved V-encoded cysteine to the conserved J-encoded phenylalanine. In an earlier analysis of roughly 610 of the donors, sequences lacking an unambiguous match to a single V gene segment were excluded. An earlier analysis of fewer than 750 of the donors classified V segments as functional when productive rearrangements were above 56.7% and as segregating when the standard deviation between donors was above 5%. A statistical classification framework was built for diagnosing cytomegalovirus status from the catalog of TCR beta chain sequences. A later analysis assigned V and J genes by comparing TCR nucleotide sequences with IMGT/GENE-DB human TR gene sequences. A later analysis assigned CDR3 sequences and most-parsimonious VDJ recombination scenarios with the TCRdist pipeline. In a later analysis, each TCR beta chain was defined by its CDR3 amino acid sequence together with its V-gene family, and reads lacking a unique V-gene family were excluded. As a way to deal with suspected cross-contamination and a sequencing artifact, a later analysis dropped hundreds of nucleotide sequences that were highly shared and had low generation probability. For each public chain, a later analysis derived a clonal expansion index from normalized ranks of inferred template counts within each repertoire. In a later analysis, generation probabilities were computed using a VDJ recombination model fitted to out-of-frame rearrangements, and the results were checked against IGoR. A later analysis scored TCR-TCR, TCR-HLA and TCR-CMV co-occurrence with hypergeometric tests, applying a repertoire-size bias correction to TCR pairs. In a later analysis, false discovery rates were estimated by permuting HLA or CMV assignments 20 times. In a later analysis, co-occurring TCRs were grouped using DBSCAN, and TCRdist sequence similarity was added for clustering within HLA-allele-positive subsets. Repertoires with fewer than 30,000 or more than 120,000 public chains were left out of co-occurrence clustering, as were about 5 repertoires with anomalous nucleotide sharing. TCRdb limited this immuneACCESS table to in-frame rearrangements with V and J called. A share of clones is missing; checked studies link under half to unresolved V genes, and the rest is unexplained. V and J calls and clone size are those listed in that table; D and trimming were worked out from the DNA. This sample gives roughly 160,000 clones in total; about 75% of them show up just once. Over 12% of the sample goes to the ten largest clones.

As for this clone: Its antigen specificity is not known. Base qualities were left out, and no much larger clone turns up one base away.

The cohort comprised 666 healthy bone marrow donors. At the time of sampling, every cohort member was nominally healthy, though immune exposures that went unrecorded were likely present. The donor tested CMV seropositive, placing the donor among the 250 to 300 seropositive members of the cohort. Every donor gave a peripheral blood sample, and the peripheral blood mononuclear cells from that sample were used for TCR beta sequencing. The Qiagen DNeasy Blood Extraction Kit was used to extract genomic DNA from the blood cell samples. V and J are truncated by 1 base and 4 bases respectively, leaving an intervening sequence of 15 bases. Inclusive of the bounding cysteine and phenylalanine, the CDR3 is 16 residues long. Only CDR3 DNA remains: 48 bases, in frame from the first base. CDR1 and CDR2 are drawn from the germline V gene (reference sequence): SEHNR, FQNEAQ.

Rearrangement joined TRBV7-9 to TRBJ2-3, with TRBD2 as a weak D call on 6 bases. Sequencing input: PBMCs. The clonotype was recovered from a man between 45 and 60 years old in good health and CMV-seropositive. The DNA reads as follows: TGTGCCAGCAGCTTAGTGTTTGCGGGGCCCGCAGATACGCAGTATTTT. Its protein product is CASSLVFAGPADTQYF.